Below are 18 T cell receptor beta chains sequenced from a single sample in a study of blood T cell repertoires in COVID-19. Generated by immunoSEQ multiplex PCR, the TCRdb table keeps only in-frame clones and is missing some. The table has around 97,000 clones, 70% to 90% seen once. Sequencing was done on a sample of peripheral blood. These TCRs come from a man aged 45 to 65 in a cohort sampled during active COVID-19.

The genes are TRBV5-5 and TRBJ2-7; D unclear. Germline loops: CDR1 SGHKS, CDR2 YYEKEE (reference sequence). V was cut by 2 bases and J by 3 bases, with 9 bases left in between. This CDR3 comprises 13 residues. The CDR3 DNA reads TGTGCCAGCAGCTTTAGCCGGATCTACGAGCAGTACGTC. Residues: CASSFSRIYEQYV.

The genes are TRBV7-8 and TRBJ2-5; perhaps TRBD1 as D (6 bases). Per the germline V gene, CDR1 is SGHVS and CDR2 is FQNEAQ. Trimming removed 5 bases at V and 2 bases at J, with 15 bases between. The CDR3 sequence is 15 residues long. This CDR3 is CASSQLQGLQETQYF. The CDR3 DNA sequence: TGTGCCAGCAGCCAATTACAGGGCCTACAAGAGACCCAGTACTTC.

This rearrangement joins TRBV19 to TRBJ2-2; the match to TRBD2 covers 7 bases. This CDR3 has 12 amino acids. Germline values: CDR1 LNHDA, CDR2 SQIVND (reference sequence). With V trimmed by 11 bases and J by 7 bases, 7 bases remained unmatched. The CDR3 DNA is TGTGCCTCAAGACGGGAGGTCGGGGAGCTGTTTTTT. It codes for CASRREVGELFF.

V and J are TRBV15 and TRBJ1-2; TRBD1 matches 9 bases. V was pared by 1 base and J by 6 bases, with 6 bases of the junction left unmatched. Germline V gene sequence: CDR1 LNHNV, CDR2 YYDKDF (reference sequence). This CDR3 comprises 15 residues. CDR3 amino acids: CATSRGFRQGDGYTF. As DNA, the CDR3 is TGTGCCACCAGCAGAGGATTCCGACAGGGGGATGGCTACACCTTC. Based on the CDR3 plus reference TRBV15 and TRBJ1-2, the full variable domain is DAMVIQNPRYQVTQFGKPVTLSCSQTLNHNVMYWYQQKSSQAPKLLFHYYDKDFNNEADTPDNFQSRRPNTSFCFLDIRSPGLGDTAMYLCATSRGFRQGDGYTFGSGTRLTVV.

The J gene is TRBJ2-3, the V gene TRBV5-6; 9 bases line up with TRBD1. The CDR3 is made up of 15 amino acids. The V and J ends lost 4 bases and 6 bases, in that order; junction bases with no gene match: 9. CDR1 is SGHDT, CDR2 YYEEEE, per germline. The CDR3 region is CASSTGQGSWDTQYF. CDR3 DNA: TGTGCCAGCAGCACAGGACAGGGGTCATGGGATACGCAGTATTTT.

This rearrangement joins TRBV19 to TRBJ1-6, with 9 bases matching TRBD1. J gave up 6 bases and V 7 bases, and 4 bases lay outside the gene matches. CDR3 length equals 14 residues. Germline V gene lookup returns CDR1 LNHDA and CDR2 SQIVND (reference sequence). CDR3 in amino acids: CASTLQGANSPLHF. The CDR3 bases are TGTGCCAGTACACTACAGGGGGCTAATTCACCCCTCCACTTT.

In its sample, this clone was seen once. This chain connects TRBV19 to TRBJ1-5; D gene unclear. V lost 5 bases to trimming and J lost 7 bases, with 12 bases between them. The CDR3 is 13 residues long. The germline V gene has CDR1 LNHDA and CDR2 SQIVND (reference sequence). CDR3 sequence: CASSFQGGQPQHF. The CDR3 DNA reads TGTGCCAGTAGTTTCCAAGGAGGGCAGCCCCAGCATTTT.

This sequence joins TRBV6-5 and TRBJ1-3; D is perhaps TRBD1 (6 bases). This CDR3 contains 16 residues. CDR1 and CDR2 from the germline V gene are MNHEY and SVGAGI. Trimming left V 1 base short and J 1 base short, with 11 bases between. Here the CDR3 reads CASSYFARGSGNTIYF. For the CDR3, the DNA is TGTGCCAGCAGTTACTTTGCCAGGGGTTCTGGAAACACCATATATTTT.

The chain combines TRBV28 with TRBJ1-6; 7 nucleotides line up with TRBD1. V gave up 5 bases and J gave up 9 bases; unmatched junction bases: 7. Germline V lookup: CDR1 MDHEN, CDR2 SYDVKM. There are 14 residues in the CDR3. This CDR3 is CASSLNRGSSPLHF. DNA of the CDR3: TGTGCCAGCAGTCTCAACAGGGGAAGTTCACCCCTCCACTTT.

For the CDR3, the DNA is TGTGCCAGCAGCCAAGTCCCACGGTATGAAAAACTGTTTTTT. It specifies CASSQVPRYEKLFF. The chain recombines TRBV4-2 with TRBJ1-4; no clear D. Germline CDR1 LGHNA, CDR2 YNFKEQ. The CDR3 length is 14 residues. The V gene lost 1 base and the J gene lost 6 bases, with 9 bases spanning the gap.

This clone showed up just a few times. The chain links TRBV5-4 to TRBJ1-1; TRBD1 aligns across 10 bases. V was clipped by 4 bases and J by 7 bases; unmatched bases: 10. The germline V gene encodes CDR1 SGHNT and CDR2 YYREEE (reference sequence). This CDR3 spans 15 amino acids. The CDR3 is CASSLGTGDVVEAFF. The CDR3 coding sequence is TGTGCCAGCAGCCTCGGGACAGGGGACGTAGTTGAAGCTTTCTTT.

CDR3 loop: CASRLTQNTGELFF. The CDR3 DNA is TGTGCCAGCAGGCTGACACAGAACACCGGGGAGCTGTTTTTT. V usage is TRBV27 and J usage is TRBJ2-2; no reliable D call. CDR1 and CDR2 (germline): MNHEY, SMNVEV (reference sequence). The CDR3 runs 14 residues. V dropped 6 bases and J dropped 1 base, with 9 bases sitting between them.

The J gene is TRBJ1-3, the V gene TRBV11-2; unclear D gene. The V end lost 8 bases, the J end lost 4 bases, and 15 bases lay between the germline ends. The CDR3 loop spans 14 amino acids. Germline values: CDR1 SGHAT, CDR2 FQNNGV. CDR3 sequence reads: CASRRGPGGNTIYF. CDR3 nucleotide sequence: TGTGCCAGCCGCCGGGGTCCGGGAGGAAACACCATATATTTT.

CDR3: CASSQSLAGGYTGELFF. CDR3 DNA: TGTGCCAGCAGCCAAAGCCTAGCGGGGGGCTACACCGGGGAGCTGTTTTTT. This chain uses TRBV3-1 (or the pseudogene TRBV3-2) with TRBJ2-2, with TRBD2 matching 11 bases. The V and J ends lost 2 bases and 3 bases, in that order; junction bases with no gene match: 5. The germline V gene encodes CDR1 LGHDT and CDR2 YNNKEL (reference sequence). CDR3 length: 17 residues.

The chain is built from TRBV7-6 and TRBJ2-7; D might be TRBD2 (6 bases). The germline gives CDR1 SGHVS, CDR2 FNYEAQ. The V end was cut by 1 base, the J end by 1 base, with 8 bases between. The CDR3 has 14 residues. The CDR3 is CASSLGGGSYEQYF. As DNA, the CDR3 is TGTGCCAGCAGCTTAGGGGGAGGATCCTACGAGCAGTACTTC.

The CDR3, as DNA: TGCGCCAGCAGGATCGGGGACAGGGGGCAGTACAATGAGCAGTTCTTC. Translation: CASRIGDRGQYNEQFF. The rearrangement joins TRBV5-1 to TRBJ2-1, with TRBD1 matching over 12 bases. V lost 5 bases to trimming and J lost 4 bases; unmatched junction nucleotides: 7. The CDR3 is 16 amino acids. The germline V gene encodes CDR1 SGHRS and CDR2 YFSETQ.

The gene calls are TRBV3-1 (or the pseudogene TRBV3-2) and TRBJ1-1; tentative D call: TRBD1 (6 bases). The CDR3 spans 12 residues. Trimming stripped 1 base from V and 10 bases from J, with 10 bases between. Germline values: CDR1 LGHDT, CDR2 YNNKEL (reference sequence). The CDR3 protein is CASSQVGGGAFF. For the CDR3, the DNA is TGTGCCAGCAGCCAAGTAGGGGGGGGAGCTTTCTTT.

This clone appeared a few times. The genes are TRBV29-1 and TRBJ2-7; TRBD2 agrees at 7 bases. With 3 bases clipped from V and 3 bases from J, the junction kept 8 bases outside the gene matches. Per germline, CDR1 SQVTM and CDR2 ANQGSEA. This CDR3 has 14 amino acids. The CDR3 loop reads CSVDLGRGIYEQYF. CDR3 in DNA: TGCAGCGTTGATTTAGGGCGGGGGATCTACGAGCAGTACTTC.